This is a list of T cell receptor beta chains from one sample in a study of shared clonotypes between healthy human individuals. Assay: immunoSEQ multiplex PCR; the TCRdb copy retains only in-frame clones and omits some. The table shows 2,100,000 or so clones, with approximately 94% occurring only once. Material: naive CD4+ T cells sorted from blood. The receptors here all came from a man between 18 and 35 years old in good health. The conserved cysteine and the conserved F or W are not part of the CDR3 here. A D gene is named only where the DNA matches it firmly.

. TRBV10-3 AISGGGNTEAF
TRBD1 TRBV5-1 ASSPTGGVTYEQY
TRBD2 TRBV6-5 ASSYTRTSGRSEQY
TRBD1 TRBV5-1 ASSQDRVTDTQY
. TRBV15 ATSRDSWTETGELF
. TRBV5-6 ASSLGENYGYT
. TRBV14 ASSFYNEQF
. TRBV5-5 ASSLADGSESFNSPLH
TRBD1 TRBV5-6 ASSPAGTGVHEQY
. TRBV7-8 ASSLVIGANEQF
. TRBV6-5 ASSRSRDYEQY
TRBD1 TRBV6-1 ASSEQGAMDSPLH
TRBD1 TRBV19 ASSIRTGENEKLF
. TRBV9 ASPGRKEDKNTDTQY
. TRBV5-4 ASSLVGRREYSYEQY
TRBD1 TRBV6-5 ASSSPGTGDT
TRBD2 TRBV2 ASMATFAGGQETQY